These 4 T cell receptor beta chains came from one sample sequenced in a study of post-analysis software for immune sequencing data. No antigen has been identified for these receptors. Findings and limits, study-wide: Comparison of patients with controls showed roughly five TRBV segments more frequent in patients, TRBV5-6, TRBV5-1 and TRBV20-1 among them.

Unique molecular identifiers had been added to the TCR beta cDNA libraries. TCRdb reprocessed the PCR reads via MiXCR and lists one record per CDR3 protein. The table records about 680,000 distinct CDR3 sequences, around 64% of them present only once. Input material: blood. These receptors all stem from a girl aged 2 to 9 with multiple sclerosis.

This chain joins TRBV4-1 and TRBJ2-7, with 10 positions matching TRBD2. V was pared by 3 bases and J by 2 bases, with 4 bases of the junction left unmatched. Germline-derived CDR1 and CDR2 are MGHRA and YSYEKL. CDR3 size: 15 residues. The CDR3 region is CASSHRTSGTYEQYF. The CDR3 nucleotides read TGCGCCAGCAGCCACCGGACTAGCGGAACCTACGAGCAGTACTTC.

This clonotype has a single count. V usage is TRBV20-1 and J usage is TRBJ2-3; D gene unclear. CDR3 size: 12 residues. V gave up 3 bases and J gave up 5 bases, with 9 bases separating them. Germline V lookup: CDR1 DFQATT, CDR2 SNEGSKA (reference sequence). The CDR3 DNA reads as TGCAGTGCTAGTCTATCCCAAGATACGCAGTATTTT. It encodes CSASLSQDTQYF.

The chain has TRBV4-2 and TRBJ2-7; 11 nucleotides align to TRBD1. This CDR3 is built from 15 residues. Germline CDR1 LGHNA, CDR2 YNFKEQ. V lost 6 bases, J lost 3 bases, and 7 bases stayed unmatched. CDR3: CASSATDRGHYEQYF. The CDR3 nucleotides read TGTGCCAGCAGTGCAACGGACAGGGGGCACTACGAGCAGTACTTC.

The rearrangement joins TRBV12-3 or TRBV12-4 to TRBJ1-2, with 8 bases lining up with TRBD1. The CDR3 loop spans 13 amino acids. With 6 bases clipped from V and 7 bases from J, the junction kept 7 bases outside the gene matches. The CDR3, as DNA: TGTGCCAGCAGCCCCCAGACAGGGGCTGGCTACACCTTC. Translating it yields CASSPQTGAGYTF.